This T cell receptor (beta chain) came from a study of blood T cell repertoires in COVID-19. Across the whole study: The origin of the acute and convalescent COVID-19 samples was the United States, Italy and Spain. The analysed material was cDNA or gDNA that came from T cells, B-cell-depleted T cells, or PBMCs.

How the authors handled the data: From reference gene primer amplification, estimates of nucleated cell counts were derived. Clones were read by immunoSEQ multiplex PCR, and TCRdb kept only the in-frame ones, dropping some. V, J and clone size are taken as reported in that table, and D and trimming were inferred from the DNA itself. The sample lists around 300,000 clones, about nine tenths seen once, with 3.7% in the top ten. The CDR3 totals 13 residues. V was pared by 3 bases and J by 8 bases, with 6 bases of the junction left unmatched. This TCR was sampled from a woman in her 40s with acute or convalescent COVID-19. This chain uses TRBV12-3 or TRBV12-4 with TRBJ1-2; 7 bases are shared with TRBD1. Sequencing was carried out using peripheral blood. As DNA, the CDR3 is TGTGCCAGCAGTTTGAACAGGGGAACGGGCTACACCTTC. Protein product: CASSLNRGTGYTF.